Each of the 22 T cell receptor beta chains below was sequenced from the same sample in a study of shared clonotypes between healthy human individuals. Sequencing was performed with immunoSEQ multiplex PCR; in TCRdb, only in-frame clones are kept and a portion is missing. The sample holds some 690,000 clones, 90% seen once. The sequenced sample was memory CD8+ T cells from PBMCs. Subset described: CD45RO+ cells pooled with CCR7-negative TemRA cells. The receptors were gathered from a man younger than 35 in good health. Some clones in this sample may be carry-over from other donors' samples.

CDR3 bases: TGTGCCAGTAGTCCTTTGGGAACCTTCTTCAATGAGCAGTTCTTC. Protein: CASSPLGTFFNEQFF. V gene TRBV19 combines with J gene TRBJ2-1; D unresolved. The V and J ends lost 5 bases and 6 bases respectively, with 17 bases between them. There are 15 residues in the CDR3. Per the germline V gene, CDR1 is LNHDA and CDR2 is SQIVND (reference sequence).

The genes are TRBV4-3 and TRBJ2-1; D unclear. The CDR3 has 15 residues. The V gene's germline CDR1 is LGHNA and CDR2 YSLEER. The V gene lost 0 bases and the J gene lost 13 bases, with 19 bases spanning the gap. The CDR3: CASSQDRRTGHPQFF. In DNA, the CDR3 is TGCGCCAGCAGCCAAGACCGACGAACCGGGCACCCACAGTTCTTC.

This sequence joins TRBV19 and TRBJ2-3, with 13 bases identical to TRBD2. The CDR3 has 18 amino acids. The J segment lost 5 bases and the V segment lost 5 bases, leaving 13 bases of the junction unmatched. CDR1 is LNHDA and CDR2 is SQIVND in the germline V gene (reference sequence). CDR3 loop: CASSPGLAGVGFRDTQYF. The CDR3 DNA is TGTGCCAGTAGTCCCGGACTAGCGGGAGTAGGTTTTCGAGATACGCAGTATTTT.

CDR3 coding DNA: TGCGCCAGCAGCCAAGCTCCCCGACAGGGTCTCGACTATGGCTACACCTTC. Translation: CASSQAPRQGLDYGYTF. V and J are TRBV4-1 and TRBJ1-2; the match to TRBD1 covers 7 bases. The ends lost 1 base at V and 3 bases at J; junction bases unmatched: 11. Germline CDR1 is MGHRA and CDR2 is YSYEKL. This CDR3 spans 17 amino acids.

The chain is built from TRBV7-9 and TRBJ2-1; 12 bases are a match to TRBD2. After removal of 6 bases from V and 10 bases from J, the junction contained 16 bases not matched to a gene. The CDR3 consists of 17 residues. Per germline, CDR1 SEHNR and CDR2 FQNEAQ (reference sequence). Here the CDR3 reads CASRPRGLAGGPGEQFF. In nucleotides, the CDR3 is TGTGCCAGCAGACCCCGGGGGCTAGCGGGAGGGCCAGGGGAGCAGTTCTTC.

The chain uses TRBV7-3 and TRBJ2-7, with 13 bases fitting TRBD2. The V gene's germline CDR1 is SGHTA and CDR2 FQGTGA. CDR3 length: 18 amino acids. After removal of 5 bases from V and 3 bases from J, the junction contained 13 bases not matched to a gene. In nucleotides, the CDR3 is TGTGCCAGCAGCCCGGGACTAGCGGGACCCGATCCCTACTACGAGCAGTACTTC. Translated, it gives CASSPGLAGPDPYYEQYF.

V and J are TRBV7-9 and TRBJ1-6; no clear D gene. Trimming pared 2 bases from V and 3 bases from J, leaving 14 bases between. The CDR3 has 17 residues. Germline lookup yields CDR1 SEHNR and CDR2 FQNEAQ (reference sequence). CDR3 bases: TGTGCCAGCAGCTTAACGACCGGAGCGGGCTATAATTCACCCCTCCACTTT. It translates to CASSLTTGAGYNSPLHF.

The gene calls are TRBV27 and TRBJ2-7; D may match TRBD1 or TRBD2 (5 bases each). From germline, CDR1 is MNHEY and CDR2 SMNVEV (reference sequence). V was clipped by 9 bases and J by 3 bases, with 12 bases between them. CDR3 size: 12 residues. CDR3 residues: CASIGTGYEQYF. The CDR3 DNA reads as TGTGCCAGTATCGGGACGGGCTACGAGCAGTACTTC.

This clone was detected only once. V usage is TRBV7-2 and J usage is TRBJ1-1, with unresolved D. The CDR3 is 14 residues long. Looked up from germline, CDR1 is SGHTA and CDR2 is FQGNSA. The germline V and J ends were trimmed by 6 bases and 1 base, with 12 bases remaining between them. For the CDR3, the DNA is TGTGCCAGCAGTTACATCGCGGGGAACACTGAAGCTTTCTTT. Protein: CASSYIAGNTEAFF.

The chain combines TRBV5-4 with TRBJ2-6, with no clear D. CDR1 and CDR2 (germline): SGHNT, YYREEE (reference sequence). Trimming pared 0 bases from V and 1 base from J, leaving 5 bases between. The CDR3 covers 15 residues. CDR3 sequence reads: CASSLVGSGANVLTF. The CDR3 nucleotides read TGTGCCAGCAGCTTGGTAGGGTCTGGGGCCAACGTCCTGACTTTC.

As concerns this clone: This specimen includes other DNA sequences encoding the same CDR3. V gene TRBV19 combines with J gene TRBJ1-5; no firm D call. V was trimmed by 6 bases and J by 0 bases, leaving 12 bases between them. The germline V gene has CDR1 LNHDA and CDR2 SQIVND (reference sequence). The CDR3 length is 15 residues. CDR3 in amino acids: CASRMTDYSNQPQHF. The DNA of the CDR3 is TGTGCCAGTAGGATGACGGACTATAGCAATCAGCCCCAGCATTTT. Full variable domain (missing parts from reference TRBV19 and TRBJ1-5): DGGITQSPKYLFRKEGQNVTLSCEQNLNHDAMYWYRQDPGQGLRLIYYSQIVNDFQKGDIAEGYSVSREKKESFPLTVTSAQKNPTAFYLCASRMTDYSNQPQHFGDGTRLSIL.

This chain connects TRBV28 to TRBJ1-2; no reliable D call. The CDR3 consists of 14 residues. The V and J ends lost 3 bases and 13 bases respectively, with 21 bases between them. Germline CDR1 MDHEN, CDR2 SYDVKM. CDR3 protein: CASSLISHMDWRTF. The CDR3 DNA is TGTGCCAGCAGTTTGATTTCCCACATGGATTGGCGCACCTTC.

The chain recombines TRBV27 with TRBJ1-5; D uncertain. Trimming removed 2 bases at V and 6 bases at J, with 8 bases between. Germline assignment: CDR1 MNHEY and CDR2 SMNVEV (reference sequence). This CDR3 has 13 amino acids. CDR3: CASSLERGQPQHF. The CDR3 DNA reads TGTGCCAGCAGTTTAGAACGGGGTCAGCCCCAGCATTTT.

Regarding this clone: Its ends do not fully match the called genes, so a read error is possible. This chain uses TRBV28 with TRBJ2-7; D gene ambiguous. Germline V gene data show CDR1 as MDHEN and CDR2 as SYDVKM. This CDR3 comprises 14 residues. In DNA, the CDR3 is TGTGCCAGCAATTTATTGGGTGGTAGCTACGAGCAGTACTTC. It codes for CASNLLGGSYEQYF. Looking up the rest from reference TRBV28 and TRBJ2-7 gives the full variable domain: DVKVTQSSRYLVKRTGEKVFLECVQDMDHENMFWYRQDPGLGLRLIYFSYDVKMKEKGDIPEGYSVSREKKERFSLILESASTNQTSMYLCASNLLGGSYEQYFGPGTRLTVT.

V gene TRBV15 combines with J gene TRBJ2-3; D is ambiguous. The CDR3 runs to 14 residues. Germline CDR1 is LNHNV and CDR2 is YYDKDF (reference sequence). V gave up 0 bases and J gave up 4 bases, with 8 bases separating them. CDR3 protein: CATSREGHADTQYF. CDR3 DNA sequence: TGTGCCACCAGCAGAGAGGGTCACGCAGATACGCAGTATTTT.

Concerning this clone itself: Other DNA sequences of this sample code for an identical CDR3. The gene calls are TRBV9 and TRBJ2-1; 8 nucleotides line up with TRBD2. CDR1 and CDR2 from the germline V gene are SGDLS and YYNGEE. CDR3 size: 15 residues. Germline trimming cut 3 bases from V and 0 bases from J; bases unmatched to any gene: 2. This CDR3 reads CASSGGGSSYNEQFF. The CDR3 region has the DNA TGTGCCAGCAGCGGCGGGGGGAGCTCCTACAATGAGCAGTTCTTC.

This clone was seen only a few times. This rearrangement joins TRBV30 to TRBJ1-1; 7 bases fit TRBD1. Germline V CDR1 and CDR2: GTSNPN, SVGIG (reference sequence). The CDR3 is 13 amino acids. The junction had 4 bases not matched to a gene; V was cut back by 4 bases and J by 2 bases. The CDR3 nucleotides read TGTGCCTGGATGGGACAGCCCAACACTGAAGCTTTCTTT. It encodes CAWMGQPNTEAFF.

The CDR3 is CASSPYTGGSYEQYF. The CDR3 nucleotides read TGTGCCAGCAGTCCATATACTGGGGGATCCTACGAGCAGTACTTC. The V gene is TRBV27, the J gene TRBJ2-7, with D tentatively TRBD1 or TRBD2 (5 bases each). This CDR3 is built from 15 residues. V was pared by 5 bases and J by 1 base, with 15 bases between. Germline CDR1 reads MNHEY; CDR2 reads SMNVEV (reference sequence).

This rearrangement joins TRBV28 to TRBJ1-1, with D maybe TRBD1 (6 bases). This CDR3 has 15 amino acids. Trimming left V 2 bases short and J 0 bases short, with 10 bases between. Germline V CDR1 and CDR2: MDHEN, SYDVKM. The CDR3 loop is CASSLGWGLNTEAFF. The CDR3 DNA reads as TGTGCCAGCAGTTTAGGTTGGGGGCTGAACACTGAAGCTTTCTTT.

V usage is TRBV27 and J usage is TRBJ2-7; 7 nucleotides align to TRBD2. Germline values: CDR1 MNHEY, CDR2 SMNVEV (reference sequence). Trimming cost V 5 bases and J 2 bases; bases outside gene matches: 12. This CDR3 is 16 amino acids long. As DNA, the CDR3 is TGTGCCAGCAGTGGACTAGTTCCTGTCCCTACCTACGAGCAGTACTTC. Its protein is CASSGLVPVPTYEQYF.

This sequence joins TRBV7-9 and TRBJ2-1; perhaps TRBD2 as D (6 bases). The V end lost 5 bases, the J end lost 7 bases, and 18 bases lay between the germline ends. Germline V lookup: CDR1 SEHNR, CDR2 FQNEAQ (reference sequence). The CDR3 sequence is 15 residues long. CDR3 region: CASSVLASVWNEQFF. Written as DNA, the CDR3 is TGTGCCAGCAGCGTCCTAGCGTCAGTATGGAATGAGCAGTTCTTC.

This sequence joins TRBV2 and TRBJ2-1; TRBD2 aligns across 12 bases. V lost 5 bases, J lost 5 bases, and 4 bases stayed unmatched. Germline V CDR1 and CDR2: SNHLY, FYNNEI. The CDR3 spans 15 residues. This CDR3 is CASSPASGRDNEQFF. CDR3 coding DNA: TGTGCCAGCAGTCCAGCTAGCGGGAGGGACAATGAGCAGTTCTTC. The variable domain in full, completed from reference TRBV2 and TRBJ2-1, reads EPEVTQTPSHQVTQMGQEVILRCVPISNHLYFYWYRQILGQKVEFLVSFYNNEISEKSEIFDDQFSVERPDGSNFTLKIRSTKLEDSAMYFCASSPASGRDNEQFFGPGTRLTVL.